This T cell receptor beta chain was found in a study of low-dose radiotherapy and immunotherapy resistance in tumors. For the study at large: Given every two weeks, intravenous cyclophosphamide 200 mg/m2 preceded radiation and immunotherapy by one day. On cycle 1 day 1, patients started four cycles of oral aspirin 300 mg daily.

This clonotype was counted only a few times. TRAV- and TRBV-specific primers primed first-strand cDNA, covering alpha and beta chains. The TCRs were subjected to amplification over about 20 PCR cycles employing a constant-region primer in conjunction with a V-primer adapter. TCRdb redid the calling of the reads with MiXCR, one entry per CDR3 protein. This sample has 13,000 or so distinct CDR3 sequences, with under 80% found just once. V was pared by 4 bases and J by 2 bases, with 7 bases between. This CDR3 is built from 12 residues. The germline gives CDR1 SQVTM, CDR2 ANQGSEA. Low-dose radiotherapy and low-dose cyclophosphamide, together with aspirin, ipilimumab and nivolumab, were given to donors.

V and J are TRBV29-1 and TRBJ2-3; D is ambiguous. The clonotype originates from a human donor with advanced metastatic prostate, ovarian, gallbladder or colorectal cancer (not recorded which). This table probably holds off-target reads from a library built for another chain. The CDR3 nucleotides read TGCAGCGTTGGATCGCTCACAGATACGCAGTATTTT. This sequence encodes CSVGSLTDTQYF.